This T cell receptor beta chain derives from a study of blood T cell repertoires in COVID-19 (TCRdb year 2020). Notes on the research overall: Collaborator samples came from the United States, Italy and Spain and covered acute and convalescent phases of COVID-19. The material from the prospective study consisted of cDNA or gDNA derived from T cells, B-cell-depleted T cells, or PBMCs. The dataset comprised deeply sampled blood TCRbeta repertoires from subjects exposed to, actively infected with, or recovered from COVID-19. The repertoires were released in a freely available public database meant as a resource for research on the immune response to SARS-CoV-2. Samples came from the ongoing ImmuneRACE study (first 160 participants) plus 1,254 subjects from 6 global collaborators. The sample metadata nearly always contained a de-identified subject ID, COVID-19 status, age in years and sex. Where available, HLA class I and class II types were obtained from metadata supplied by the sample provider rather than from assay-based typing. Findings and caveats that apply to the study as a whole: The amount of clinical and demographic metadata varied by source and participant and was provided uncurated.

The junction shows trimming of 4 bases on V and 6 bases on J, and the gene matches do not reach 2 bases of it. Its CDR3 holds 14 amino acids, cysteine through phenylalanine. The kept DNA is CDR3 alone, 42 bases in frame from the first base. In the germline V gene (reference sequence), CDR1 corresponds to MNHNY and CDR2 to SVGAGI. As concerns this clone: Its antigen remains unidentified. No much larger clonotype is one base removed from it; base qualities were not supplied.

The immunoSEQ Assay, a bias-controlled multiplex PCR, was used to amplify TCRbeta CDR3 regions from genomic DNA. In the original analysis: The number of nucleated cells in each sample was estimated from the amplification of reference gene primers within the assay. Sequence reads were collapsed and filtered to measure the absolute abundance of every unique TCRbeta CDR3 rearrangement. For each sample, productive Simpson clonality was calculated by taking the square root of Simpson's diversity index across productive rearrangements. TCRdb's version of the immuneACCESS table is confined to in-frame rearrangements and falls short of the full clone set. An unresolved V gene accounts for under half of the shortfall where checked; the remainder is of unknown origin. Clonal size and the V and J genes are those of that table, whereas D and trimming came from the DNA. In all, the sample holds roughly 180,000 clones, and about 80% of those were seen once. The ten top clones hold roughly 9.4% of the sample.

Whole blood was collected in K2EDTA tubes by collaborating institutions according to the institutions' own protocols. For TCRbeta analysis, collaborators shipped samples in one of three forms: frozen whole blood, isolated PBMCs, or DNA extracted from either of those sample types. The chain is made from TRBV6-6 and TRBJ2-2, with 10 bases matching TRBD1. Material for sequencing was peripheral blood. The sequence derives from a woman between 50 and 59 years old with active or convalescent COVID-19. The CDR3 loop reads CASSSGTGAGELFF. The sequenced DNA: TGTGCCAGCAGTTCCGGGACAGGGGCCGGGGAGCTGTTTTTT.